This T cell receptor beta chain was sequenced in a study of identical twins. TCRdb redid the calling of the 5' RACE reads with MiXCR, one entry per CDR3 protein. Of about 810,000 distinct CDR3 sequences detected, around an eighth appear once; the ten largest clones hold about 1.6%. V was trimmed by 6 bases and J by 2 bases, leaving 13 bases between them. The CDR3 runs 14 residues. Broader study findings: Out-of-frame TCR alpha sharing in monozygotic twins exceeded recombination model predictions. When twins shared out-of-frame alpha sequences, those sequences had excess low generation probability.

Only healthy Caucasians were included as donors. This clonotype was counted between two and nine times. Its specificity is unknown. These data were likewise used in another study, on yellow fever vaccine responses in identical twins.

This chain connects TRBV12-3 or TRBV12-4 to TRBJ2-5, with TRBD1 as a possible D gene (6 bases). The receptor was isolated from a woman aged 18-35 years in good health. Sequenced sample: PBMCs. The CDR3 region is CASSTGQEQETQYF. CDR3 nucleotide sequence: TGTGCCAGCAGCACGGGACAAGAGCAAGAGACCCAGTACTTC.